Reported below is one TCR beta chain. The data are from a study of blood T cells in healthy people across ages. CDR1 is DFQATT, CDR2 SNEGSKA, per germline (reference sequence). This CDR3 comprises 13 residues. PCR was performed a second time for about 7 to 11 cycles using a sample-barcoded 5' primer and a J-beta primer mix. Using its own MiXCR run on the 5' RACE reads, TCRdb lists one record per CDR3 protein. The sample shows over 1,200,000 distinct CDR3 sequences, approximately 60% of them seen only once. This sequence was found in a man aged 18-30 years in good health. The sample comprised blood. The V call is TRBV20-1, the J call TRBJ2-5; possibly TRBD1 for D (5 bases). The J call could be wrong; TRBJ2-7 is a better fit for the DNA end. CDR3 residues: CSARGRQGYEQYF. CDR3 DNA: TGCAGTGCTAGGGGTCGTCAGGGCTACGAGCAGTACTTC.